This entry concerns a single TCR beta chain. The antigen remains undetermined. Assay: immunoSEQ multiplex PCR; the TCRdb copy retains only in-frame clones and omits some. The sample records about 160,000 clones, roughly 90% being singletons. The data belong to a study of cytomegalovirus exposure and HLA in healthy donors. The donors belonged to the approximately 110-subject validation cohort, separate from the roughly 650-subject first cohort. Overall study results and limits: Researchers counted around 160 TCR beta chains as cytomegalovirus-associated.

Sequencing input: PBMCs. The TCR was taken from a man between 18 and 35 years old in good health and CMV-seropositive.

The CDR3 sequence is CASSETSLNEQFF. CDR3 DNA: TGTGCCAGCAGCGAAACTAGTCTCAATGAGCAGTTCTTC. V usage is TRBV6-5 and J usage is TRBJ2-1, with D perhaps TRBD2 (5 bases). This CDR3 is built from 13 residues. CDR1 and CDR2 from the germline V gene are MNHEY and SVGAGI. V gave up 6 bases and J gave up 6 bases, with 12 bases separating them.